This T cell receptor (beta chain) was found in a study of shared clonotypes between healthy human individuals. As for the study in general: Donors consisted of two women and a few men between 18 and 49. CD4 naive and memory got three plates each, CD8 naive two, CD8 memory one.

Profiled with immunoSEQ multiplex PCR; TCRdb holds only in-frame clones, not every one. The table has about 2.3 million clones, 80% to 95% seen once. As for this clone: This specimen includes other DNA sequences encoding the same CDR3.

CDR1 is SQVTM, CDR2 ANQGSEA, per germline. J lost 7 bases, V lost 7 bases, and 5 bases had no gene match. The CDR3 runs to 12 residues. The sequencing input was naive CD4+ T cells from PBMCs. Subset reported: CD45RA+ positively selected. This chain joins TRBV29-1 and TRBJ2-1, with TRBD2 matching 9 bases. This clonotype originated in a man between 18 and 35 years old in good health. Some clones in this sample may be carry-over from other donors' samples. The CDR3 bases are TGCAGCGCCCGAACTAGCGGGAATGAGCAGTTCTTC. It encodes CSARTSGNEQFF.